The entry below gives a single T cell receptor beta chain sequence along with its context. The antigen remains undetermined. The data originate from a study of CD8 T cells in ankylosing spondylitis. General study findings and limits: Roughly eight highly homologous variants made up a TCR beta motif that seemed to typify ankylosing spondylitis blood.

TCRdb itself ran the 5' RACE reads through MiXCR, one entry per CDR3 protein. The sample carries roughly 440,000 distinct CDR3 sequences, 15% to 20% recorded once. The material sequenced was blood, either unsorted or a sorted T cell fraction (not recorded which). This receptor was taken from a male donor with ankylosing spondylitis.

CDR3 residues: CASNWPTYEQYF. The CDR3 DNA reads as TGTGCCAGCAATTGGCCCACCTACGAGCAGTACTTC. The gene calls are TRBV6-1 and TRBJ2-7; unclear D gene. Germline V lookup: CDR1 MNHNS, CDR2 SASEGT. Trimming removed 7 bases from V and 2 bases from J, with 9 bases in between. This CDR3 spans 12 amino acids.